These 12 T cell receptor beta chains were all obtained from the same sample, sequenced in a study of shared clonotypes between healthy human individuals. The data were produced by immunoSEQ multiplex PCR, yet TCRdb's version contains in-frame clones alone and is incomplete. The table records about 2.4 million clones, 93% of them present only once. Material: naive CD4+ T cells from PBMCs. The subset was: CD45RA+ positively selected. Receptor source: a man aged 18-30 years in good health. Some clones in this sample may be carry-over from other donors' samples.

This chain joins TRBV7-3 and TRBJ2-1; D uncertain. V shed 3 bases and J shed 0 bases, with 9 bases lying between them. This CDR3 region has 15 residues. The germline V gene has CDR1 SGHTA and CDR2 FQGTGA. The CDR3 protein is CASSLLPASYNEQFF. The CDR3 DNA sequence: TGTGCCAGCAGCTTGCTGCCGGCCTCCTACAATGAGCAGTTCTTC.

A remark on this clone: In the same sample, other DNA sequences code for this CDR3. V gene TRBV18 combines with J gene TRBJ1-4; no clear D gene. The germline V gene encodes CDR1 KGHSH and CDR2 LQKENI. V was clipped by 2 bases and J by 0 bases, with 4 bases between them. CDR3 length: 14 amino acids. The CDR3 DNA is TGTGCCAGCTCACCAACAGCAACTAATGAAAAACTGTTTTTT. This encodes CASSPTATNEKLFF.

J is TRBJ1-6 and V is TRBV28; D possibly corresponds to TRBD1 (6 bases). This CDR3 is built from 16 residues. CDR1 is MDHEN and CDR2 is SYDVKM in the germline V gene. V lost 4 bases and J 7 bases, leaving 17 bases between the germline ends. The CDR3 nucleotides are TGTGCCAGCAGTTGGGGGAACAGGGTTCTCAATTCACCCCTCCACTTT. This encodes CASSWGNRVLNSPLHF.

In DNA, the CDR3 is TGTGCCAGCAGTCTCCGCCGGGGGGCGGGGGGGACAGATACGCAGTATTTT. Protein sequence: CASSLRRGAGGTDTQYF. The V and J genes are TRBV5-6 and TRBJ2-3; 9 bases match TRBD2. Germline lookup yields CDR1 SGHDT and CDR2 YYEEEE. The CDR3 totals 17 residues. The trim removed 5 bases at V and 3 bases at J, leaving 13 bases unmatched.

The chain links TRBV6-6 to TRBJ2-7; 7 bases are a match to TRBD1. The germline V gene has CDR1 MNHNY and CDR2 SVGAGI (reference sequence). The CDR3 sequence is 14 residues long. With 2 bases clipped from V and 4 bases from J, the junction kept 5 bases outside the gene matches. The CDR3 nucleotides read TGTGCCAGCAGTTACGCGAAGGGGGCGTACGAGCAGTACTTC. It is translated as CASSYAKGAYEQYF.

The chain joins TRBV18 to TRBJ2-1; D not resolved. Deletions cut 0 bases from V and 3 bases from J, with 6 bases between. The V gene's germline CDR1 is KGHSH and CDR2 LQKENI. This CDR3 contains 14 residues. The CDR3 DNA is TGTGCCAGCTCACCACCGCGCGTCTACAATGAGCAGTTCTTC. This codes for CASSPPRVYNEQFF. Based on the CDR3 plus reference TRBV18 and TRBJ2-1, the full variable domain is NAGVMQNPRHLVRRRGQEARLRCSPMKGHSHVYWYRQLPEEGLKFMVYLQKENIIDESGMPKERFSAEFPKEGPSILRIQQVVRGDSAAYFCASSPPRVYNEQFFGPGTRLTVL.

This chain links TRBV28 with TRBJ2-7; 9 bases match TRBD1. This CDR3 has 14 residues. Germline V gene data show CDR1 as MDHEN and CDR2 as SYDVKM. V shed 5 bases and J 9 bases; nucleotides not matched to a gene: 11. For the CDR3, the DNA is TGTGCCAGCAGTGATACAGGGGGCGGCCGCGTGCAGTACTTC. This gives the protein CASSDTGGGRVQYF.

This clone was seen once. V and J are TRBV10-3 and TRBJ2-7; 8 positions match TRBD2. CDR3 length equals 14 residues. CDR1 and CDR2 from the germline V gene are ENHRY and SYGVKD. After removal of 11 bases from V and 3 bases from J, the junction contained 12 bases not matched to a gene. The CDR3 DNA reads as TGTGCCCCCCCCTCTCCGGCGGGAGGCTACGAGCAGTACTTC. Translated: CAPPSPAGGYEQYF.

This clone was seen only once. The chain links TRBV7-9 to TRBJ2-7, with 7 bases lining up with TRBD2. Germline V gives CDR1 SEHNR, CDR2 FQNEAQ (reference sequence). The V and J ends lost 5 bases and 3 bases, in that order; junction bases with no gene match: 10. The CDR3 spans 15 residues. The CDR3 DNA reads as TGTGCCAGCAGCCTCTTGGGACTATCGAACTACGAGCAGTACTTC. Its translation: CASSLLGLSNYEQYF. The whole variable domain, remainder taken from reference TRBV7-9 and TRBJ2-7, is DTGVSQNPRHKITKRGQNVTFRCDPISEHNRLYWYRQTLGQGPEFLTYFQNEAQLEKSRLLSDRFSAERPKGSFSTLEIQRTEQGDSAMYLCASSLLGLSNYEQYFGPGTRLTVT.

CDR3 loop: CASSRQTPSPYNEQFF. The CDR3, as DNA: TGTGCCAGCTCACGACAGACGCCAAGTCCCTACAATGAGCAGTTCTTC. The chain recombines TRBV18 with TRBJ2-1; D may be TRBD1 (5 bases). The CDR3 runs 16 residues. Trimming took off 4 bases at V and 2 bases at J, with 15 bases between the two ends. Per the germline V gene, CDR1 is KGHSH and CDR2 is LQKENI.

The rearrangement links TRBV7-3 to TRBJ2-1, with 11 bases fitting TRBD2. Per the germline V gene, CDR1 is SGHTA and CDR2 is FQGTGA. The length of the CDR3 is 16 residues. After removal of 5 bases from V and 7 bases from J, the junction contained 10 bases not matched to a gene. The DNA for the CDR3 is TGTGCCAGCAGCCTTTCACTAGCGGGAGTGAAGAATGAGCAGTTCTTC. It codes for CASSLSLAGVKNEQFF.

The chain joins TRBV5-1 to TRBJ1-1; 10 bases match TRBD1. CDR3 length: 14 amino acids. Germline V gives CDR1 SGHRS, CDR2 YFSETQ. V lost 6 bases to trimming and J lost 5 bases; unmatched junction nucleotides: 7. CDR3 in amino acids: CASKPGTGVTEAFF. DNA of the CDR3: TGCGCCAGCAAACCCGGGACAGGGGTGACTGAAGCTTTCTTT.